These 6 T cell receptor beta chains share one sample of origin, sequenced in a study of cytomegalovirus exposure and HLA in healthy donors. A multiplex PCR was run with 60 Vbeta primers and 13 Jbeta primers. The repertoire was sequenced with immunoSEQ multiplex PCR; TCRdb's copy has only in-frame clones and lacks some. The sample includes some 140,000 clones, roughly 70% of them seen just once. Sequenced input: PBMCs. Receptor source: a man aged 18-30 years in good health and CMV-seropositive.

This clone was picked up a small number of times. V is TRBV10-3 and J is TRBJ1-5; the match to TRBD1 covers 8 bases. V dropped 10 bases and J dropped 2; count of bases not matched to a gene: 7. From germline, CDR1 is ENHRY and CDR2 SYGVKD. The CDR3 is made up of 14 amino acids. In DNA, the CDR3 is TGTGCCAGCGCTAAGACAGGGGGCAATCAGCCCCAGCATTTT. It is translated as CASAKTGGNQPQHF.

The chain employs TRBV5-4 and TRBJ1-1; 8 bases map to TRBD1. CDR1 is SGHNT and CDR2 is YYREEE in the germline V gene (reference sequence). The CDR3 is 13 residues long. The ends lost 2 bases at V and 5 bases at J; junction bases unmatched: 2. CDR3: CASSLQGGTEAFF. The CDR3 coding sequence is TGTGCCAGCAGCTTACAGGGGGGGACTGAAGCTTTCTTT.

The J gene is TRBJ2-1, the V gene TRBV27; maybe TRBD2 (6 bases). The CDR3 runs to 16 residues. The germline V and J ends were trimmed by 5 bases and 0 bases, with 14 bases remaining between them. Per germline, CDR1 MNHEY and CDR2 SMNVEV (reference sequence). The CDR3 loop reads CASSVRGISSYNEQFF. The DNA of the CDR3 is TGTGCCAGCAGTGTTCGCGGGATCAGCTCCTACAATGAGCAGTTCTTC.

This sequence joins TRBV10-3 and TRBJ1-5; 12 nucleotides agree with TRBD1. The trim removed 5 bases at V and 5 bases at J, leaving 4 bases unmatched. Germline V lookup: CDR1 ENHRY, CDR2 SYGVKD. The CDR3 runs to 15 residues. CDR3 amino acids: CAISTGTGGDQPQHF. Written as DNA, the CDR3 is TGTGCCATCAGTACCGGGACAGGGGGCGATCAGCCCCAGCATTTT.

The genes are TRBV7-6 and TRBJ2-7; a possible D gene is TRBD2 (6 bases). V dropped 1 base and J dropped 6 bases, with 7 bases sitting between them. CDR3 length: 12 residues. Germline CDR1 and CDR2: SGHVS and FNYEAQ. CDR3 amino acids: CASSLGRGEQYF. CDR3 coding DNA: TGTGCCAGCAGCTTAGGGAGGGGCGAGCAGTACTTC.

This clone has just one count. The chain uses TRBV11-1 and TRBJ1-5; 10 nucleotides agree with TRBD1. The CDR3 sequence is 17 residues long. J lost 1 base, V lost 4 bases, and 7 bases had no gene match. CDR1 SGHAT and CDR2 FQDESV come from the germline V gene (reference sequence). The CDR3, as DNA: TGTGCCAGCAGCTCAAATAGACAGGGGGCAAGCAATCAGCCCCAGCATTTT. Translation gives CASSSNRQGASNQPQHF.